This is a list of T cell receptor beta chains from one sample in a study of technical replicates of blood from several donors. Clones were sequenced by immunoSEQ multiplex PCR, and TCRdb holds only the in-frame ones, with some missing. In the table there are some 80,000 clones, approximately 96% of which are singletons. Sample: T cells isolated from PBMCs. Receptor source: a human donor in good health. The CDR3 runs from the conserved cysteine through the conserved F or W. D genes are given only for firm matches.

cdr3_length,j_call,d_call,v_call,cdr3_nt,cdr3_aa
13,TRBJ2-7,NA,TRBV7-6,TGTGCCAGTTGGGGGGAAAAAGGGTCCGAGCAGTACTTC,CASWGEKGSEQYF
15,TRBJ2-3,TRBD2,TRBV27,TGTGCCAGCAGTTTATTTGCGGGAGACACAGATACGCAGTATTTT,CASSLFAGDTDTQYF
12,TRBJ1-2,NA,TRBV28,TGTGCCAGCTGCCTTTCTATCTATGGCTACACCTTC,CASCLSIYGYTF
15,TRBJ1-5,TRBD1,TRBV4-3,TGCGCCAGCAGCTTATACCGGGACAGAGATCAGCCCCAGCATTTT,CASSLYRDRDQPQHF
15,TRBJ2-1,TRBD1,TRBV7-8,TGTGCCAGCAGCACGGACAGGGGGAACTACAATGAGCAGTTCTTC,CASSTDRGNYNEQFF
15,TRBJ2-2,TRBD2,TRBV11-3,TGTGCCAGCAGCTTAGAAGATAGCGGGACCGGGGAGCTGTTTTTT,CASSLEDSGTGELFF
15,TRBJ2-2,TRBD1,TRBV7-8,TGTGCCAGCAGCACAATTACAGGGGGCACCGGGGAGCTGTTTTTT,CASSTITGGTGELFF
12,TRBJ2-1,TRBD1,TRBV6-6,TGTGCCAGCAGTTTACAGGGGGCAGAGCAGTTCTTC,CASSLQGAEQFF
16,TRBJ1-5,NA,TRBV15,TGTGCCACCAGCAGAGAACCAGGGTCCCTCAATCAGCCCCAGCATTTT,CATSREPGSLNQPQHF
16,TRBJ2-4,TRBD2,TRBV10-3,TGTGCCATCAGTGAGATGGTAGCGGGAGATGGAAACATTCAGTACTTC,CAISEMVAGDGNIQYF